What follows is one T cell receptor beta chain and its context. From germline, CDR1 is MNHEY and CDR2 SVGAGI. CDR3 length: 13 residues. With V trimmed by 6 bases and J by 5 bases, 6 bases remained unmatched. The sample originates from a study of blood T cell repertoires in COVID-19. Across the whole study: Acute-phase and convalescent COVID-19 samples originated in the United States, Italy and Spain. The cDNA or gDNA used as material had been derived from T cells, B-cell-depleted T cells, or PBMCs.

Original methodology: Counts of nucleated cells, estimated from reference gene primer amplification, were obtained. Assay: immunoSEQ multiplex PCR; the TCRdb copy retains only in-frame clones and omits some. The V and J calls and the clone size are those of that table, but D and trimming were determined from the DNA. The sample lists just over 650,000 clones, about 87% occurring once. The sequence was collected from a woman in her late teens or twenties with acute or convalescent COVID-19. The chain links TRBV6-5 to TRBJ1-1, with 7 bases fitting TRBD1. Sequenced sample: peripheral blood. The CDR3 DNA reads TGTGCCAGCAGCTGGTCGACAGGGACTGAAGCTTTCTTT. It codes for CASSWSTGTEAFF.